A single sample gave rise to the 26 T cell receptor beta chains below, sequenced in a study of shared clonotypes between healthy human individuals. This table comes from immunoSEQ multiplex PCR, and its TCRdb copy is limited to in-frame clones, with some not included. The data hold under 850,000 clones, with approximately 77% observed a single time. The sample comprised memory CD4+ T cells sorted from blood. Regarding subset: CD45RA-negative fraction. These receptors were taken from a young woman in good health.

This clone was picked up a small number of times. The V and J genes are TRBV27 and TRBJ2-6; TRBD1 matches 11 bases. Trimming took 5 bases from V and 0 from J; bases not matched to a gene: 9. The germline gives CDR1 MNHEY, CDR2 SMNVEV (reference sequence). This CDR3 is 19 amino acids long. CDR3 DNA: TGTGCCAGCAGTGCGCAATGGACAGGGGGCTTCTCTGGGGCCAACGTCCTGACTTTC. Translated: CASSAQWTGGFSGANVLTF.

V gene TRBV2 combines with J gene TRBJ2-7; 8 nucleotides agree with TRBD1. V was clipped by 5 bases and J by 4 bases; unmatched bases: 13. Germline CDR1 and CDR2: SNHLY and FYNNEI. This CDR3 contains 16 residues. The CDR3 sequence: CASSRISGQGGYEQYF. The CDR3 coding sequence is TGTGCCAGCAGTCGGATATCCGGACAGGGCGGGTACGAGCAGTACTTC.

DNA for the CDR3: TGTGCCAGTAGACACTATTGGGACAGGGGGTTCATGAACACTGAAGCTTTCTTT. Translated: CASRHYWDRGFMNTEAFF. The V call is TRBV19, the J call TRBJ1-1, with TRBD1 identical over 11 bases. The trim removed 6 bases at V and 0 bases at J, leaving 12 bases unmatched. Germline CDR1 LNHDA, CDR2 SQIVND (reference sequence). This CDR3 comprises 18 residues.

The chain joins TRBV28 to TRBJ2-7, with D tentatively TRBD2 (5 bases). CDR3 length equals 14 residues. From germline, CDR1 is MDHEN and CDR2 SYDVKM. V was cut by 3 bases and J by 2 bases, with 11 bases left in between. This chain's CDR3 is CASSFAGNAYEQYF. The DNA for the CDR3 is TGTGCCAGCAGTTTCGCCGGGAATGCCTACGAGCAGTACTTC.

The rearrangement links TRBV7-8 to TRBJ2-7; TRBD2 matches 7 bases. The ends lost 0 bases at V and 5 bases at J; junction bases unmatched: 10. The CDR3 is made up of 16 amino acids. The germline V gene has CDR1 SGHVS and CDR2 FQNEAQ. The DNA for the CDR3 is TGTGCCAGCAGCTTAGCCAACTTGGCGGGAGAGGACGAGCAGTACTTC. It translates to CASSLANLAGEDEQYF.

This clone has only one observation. The V gene is TRBV7-2, the J gene TRBJ2-7, with 10 positions matching TRBD2. The CDR3 extends over 16 amino acids. Losses at the gene ends were 1 base for V and 5 bases for J; bases not matched to a gene: 8. Germline values: CDR1 SGHTA, CDR2 FQGNSA. In DNA form, the CDR3 reads TGTGCCAGCAGCTTAGACTTTCTAGCGGGAGCCCACGAGCAGTACTTC. This encodes CASSLDFLAGAHEQYF.

The chain links TRBV5-4 to TRBJ1-2; D is undetermined. This CDR3 has 12 amino acids. Germline assignment: CDR1 SGHNT and CDR2 YYREEE (reference sequence). The V and J ends lost 1 base and 8 bases respectively, with 9 bases between them. DNA for the CDR3: TGTGCCAGCAGCTTGTTAAGTTACGGCTACACCTTC. Protein: CASSLLSYGYTF.

The rearrangement joins TRBV19 to TRBJ2-2, with D perhaps matching TRBD1 (5 bases). The CDR3 runs to 15 residues. Looked up from germline, CDR1 is LNHDA and CDR2 is SQIVND (reference sequence). V was shortened by 7 bases and J by 1 base, with 13 bases between the two germline ends. The DNA of the CDR3 is TGTGCCAGTACGGTTTTGCAGGGGAACACCGGGGAGCTGTTTTTT. The encoded protein is CASTVLQGNTGELFF.

V usage is TRBV11-2 and J usage is TRBJ2-7, with D possibly TRBD2 on 5 matching bases. From germline, CDR1 is SGHAT and CDR2 FQNNGV. Trimming took off 2 bases at V and 3 bases at J, with 11 bases between the two ends. The CDR3 runs 14 residues. The CDR3: CASSLPSIGYEQYF. CDR3 in DNA: TGTGCCAGCAGCTTACCTAGCATCGGCTACGAGCAGTACTTC.

The chain combines TRBV7-9 with TRBJ2-1; possibly TRBD2 for D (5 bases). The germline V gene has CDR1 SEHNR and CDR2 FQNEAQ (reference sequence). The CDR3 loop spans 16 amino acids. V lost 3 bases, J lost 0 bases, and 12 bases lay in between. As DNA, the CDR3 is TGTGCCAGCAGCTTCCAAGCGGAGAGCTCCTACAATGAGCAGTTCTTC. Protein product: CASSFQAESSYNEQFF.

The V gene is TRBV14, the J gene TRBJ2-2; possibly TRBD2 for D (5 bases). Germline V gene data show CDR1 as SGHDN and CDR2 as FVKESK. V was pared by 1 base and J by 2 bases, with 5 bases between. CDR3 size: 14 residues. The CDR3 region is CASSQGTNTGELFF. The CDR3 nucleotides read TGTGCCAGCAGCCAAGGGACTAACACCGGGGAGCTGTTTTTT.

This clone has more than one count but fewer than ten. The chain links TRBV11-2 to TRBJ2-7; possible D gene TRBD2, 5 bases. Trimming shortened V by 5 bases and J by 6 bases, and 17 bases separated the two germline ends. The CDR3 totals 14 residues. CDR1 and CDR2 from the germline V gene are SGHAT and FQNNGV. CDR3 in amino acids: CASSPQPAVGEQYF. CDR3 DNA sequence: TGTGCCAGCAGCCCGCAACCAGCGGTCGGCGAGCAGTACTTC.

This clone occurred a few times. The V call is TRBV2, the J call TRBJ1-5; D is possibly TRBD1 (5 bases). The CDR3 totals 15 residues. V was pared by 3 bases and J by 4 bases, with 13 bases between. Germline CDR1 is SNHLY and CDR2 is FYNNEI. In DNA form, the CDR3 reads TGTGCCAGCAGTGAGAAGGGGTTAGGAAATCAGCCCCAGCATTTT. Residues: CASSEKGLGNQPQHF.

The chain couples TRBV4-1 to TRBJ2-2; D remains unclear. Trimming left V 0 bases short and J 2 bases short, with 10 bases between. From germline, CDR1 is MGHRA and CDR2 YSYEKL. The CDR3 contains 16 residues. For the CDR3, the DNA is TGCGCCAGCAGCCAAGATCTCGACTCTAACACCGGGGAGCTGTTTTTT. The encoded protein is CASSQDLDSNTGELFF.

This clone was detected once. The chain carries TRBV27 and TRBJ2-7; 7 bases align to TRBD1. CDR1 and CDR2 (germline): MNHEY, SMNVEV (reference sequence). V lost 8 bases, J lost 5 bases, and 6 bases stayed unmatched. This CDR3 is built from 12 residues. The chain's CDR3 is CASRQGRNEQYF. DNA of the CDR3: TGTGCCAGCCGACAGGGTAGAAACGAGCAGTACTTC.

Note on this clone: The junction differs from germline at one of its ends, possibly a read error. The chain is built from TRBV6-5 and TRBJ2-7; D is undetermined. The CDR3 is 15 amino acids. CDR1 and CDR2 (germline): MNHEY, SVGAGI. CDR3 sequence: CASRYSHVGSYEQYF. The DNA of the CDR3 is TGTGCCAGCAGGTACTCCCATGTCGGCTCCTACGAGCAGTACTTC.

This clone was observed a handful of times. The chain joins TRBV30 to TRBJ1-2; 7 bases match TRBD1. V gave up 3 bases and J gave up 4 bases; unmatched junction bases: 5. Germline assignment: CDR1 GTSNPN and CDR2 SVGIG (reference sequence). The CDR3 is 13 residues long. CDR3 loop: CAWREQGLYGYTF. In DNA, the CDR3 is TGTGCCTGGAGGGAACAGGGGCTCTATGGCTACACCTTC.

The rearrangement uses TRBV7-2 and TRBJ2-2, with 7 bases lining up with TRBD2. In germline, CDR1 is SGHTA, CDR2 FQGNSA. This CDR3 is built from 16 residues. V was pared by 2 bases and J by 2 bases, with 5 bases of the junction left unmatched. The CDR3 DNA reads as TGTGCCAGCAGCTTACGGTCTAGCGGAAACACCGGGGAGCTGTTTTTT. The encoded protein is CASSLRSSGNTGELFF.

With respect to this clone: Other DNA sequences within the sample encode an identical CDR3. This chain's CDR3 is CASSPGLNTEAFF. Here the CDR3 DNA reads TGTGCCAGCTCACCCGGCCTAAACACTGAAGCTTTCTTT. The chain joins TRBV18 to TRBJ1-1; no definite D call. Germline-derived CDR1 and CDR2 are KGHSH and LQKENI. The CDR3 runs to 13 residues. Trimming cost V 3 bases and J 2 bases, with 7 bases left between them.

The rearrangement uses TRBV30 and TRBJ2-2; 7 bases are shared with TRBD1. CDR1 GTSNPN and CDR2 SVGIG come from the germline V gene (reference sequence). The CDR3 loop spans 13 amino acids. V was clipped by 4 bases and J by 5 bases; unmatched bases: 4. CDR3 amino acids: CAWKPQGTGELFF. Written as DNA, the CDR3 is TGTGCCTGGAAACCACAGGGGACCGGGGAGCTGTTTTTT.

The CDR3 region is CASSLPLTGVNGANVLTF. The DNA for the CDR3 is TGTGCCAGCAGTTTGCCTTTGACAGGGGTGAATGGGGCCAACGTCCTGACTTTC. This sequence joins TRBV27 and TRBJ2-6; 8 nucleotides agree with TRBD1. The V segment lost 3 bases and the J segment 3 bases; nucleotides outside the gene matches: 10. The CDR3 is 18 residues long. The germline CDR1 and CDR2 sequences are MNHEY and SMNVEV (reference sequence).

The CDR3 spells CASSPPAVYEQYF. The CDR3 DNA follows: TGTGCCAGCAGCCCGCCCGCAGTCTACGAGCAGTACTTC. The chain combines TRBV7-9 with TRBJ2-7; no firm D call. The germline CDR1 and CDR2 sequences are SEHNR and FQNEAQ (reference sequence). The CDR3 runs to 13 residues. Trimming pared 5 bases from V and 3 bases from J, leaving 11 bases between. The whole variable domain, filled in from reference TRBV7-9 and TRBJ2-7, reads DTGVSQNPRHKITKRGQNVTFRCDPISEHNRLYWYRQTLGQGPEFLTYFQNEAQLEKSRLLSDRFSAERPKGSFSTLEIQRTEQGDSAMYLCASSPPAVYEQYFGPGTRLTVT.

V usage is TRBV2 and J usage is TRBJ2-1; 8 bases fit TRBD2. This CDR3 has 14 amino acids. V trimming: 6 bases; J trimming: 6 bases; junction bases outside the gene matches: 7. CDR1 SNHLY and CDR2 FYNNEI come from the germline V gene. CDR3 loop: CASRRAGVGNEQFF. The CDR3 DNA reads TGTGCCAGCAGGAGAGCGGGAGTCGGCAATGAGCAGTTCTTC.

Turning to this clone: A far larger clone is a single base away, which makes a read error likely. Because it lacks the conserved phenylalanine or tryptophan at the end, this CDR3 is likely a read error. V and J are TRBV10-2 and TRBJ2-7; a possible D gene is TRBD2 (6 bases). The CDR3 loop spans 15 amino acids. The germline gives CDR1 WSHSY, CDR2 SAAADI. In DNA, the CDR3 is TGTGCCAGCAGTCCCGGGGTAGCGGCAGTCAACGAGCAGTACCTC. Translating gives CASSPGVAAVNEQYL.

The chain joins TRBV7-2 to TRBJ2-1; TRBD2 agrees at 12 bases. The CDR3 spans 18 residues. V was clipped by 5 bases and J by 5 bases; unmatched bases: 13. CDR1 SGHTA and CDR2 FQGNSA come from the germline V gene. This chain's CDR3 is CASSSGWLAGGGHNEQFF. The CDR3 bases are TGTGCCAGCAGCAGCGGGTGGCTAGCGGGAGGGGGTCACAATGAGCAGTTCTTC.

V and J are TRBV7-3 and TRBJ2-2, with 11 bases fitting TRBD2. Trimming removed 3 bases from V and 4 bases from J; junction bases left unmatched: 1. The CDR3 runs to 15 residues. Germline values: CDR1 SGHTA, CDR2 FQGTGA. The CDR3 loop is CASSLTSGATGELFF. The CDR3 bases are TGTGCCAGCAGCTTGACTAGCGGGGCCACCGGGGAGCTGTTTTTT. Combining the CDR3 with reference TRBV7-3 and TRBJ2-2 gives the whole variable domain GAGVSQTPSNKVTEKGKYVELRCDPISGHTALYWYRQSLGQGPEFLIYFQGTGAADDSGLPNDRFFAVRPEGSVSTLKIQRTERGDSAVYLCASSLTSGATGELFFGEGSRLTVL.